This TCR beta chain was documented in a study of cytomegalovirus exposure and HLA in healthy donors. Across the study: Genotyping showed around 80% of fewer than 500 donors falling in the Caucasian-associated ancestry cluster.

With 60 Vbeta and 13 Jbeta primers, the PCR was carried out. Generated by immunoSEQ multiplex PCR, the TCRdb table keeps only in-frame clones and is missing some. The profile shows about 120,000 clones, around 74% of them singletons. Points on this clone: Its antigen is currently unknown.

General observations from the study: With high specificity and sensitivity, the classifier reportedly diagnosed cytomegalovirus status. The authors enumerated roughly 160 TCR beta chains as linked to cytomegalovirus.

The CDR3 loop spans 14 amino acids. In germline, CDR1 is SGHDT, CDR2 YYEEEE. The V segment lost 4 bases and the J segment 7 bases; nucleotides outside the gene matches: 7. The V gene is TRBV5-6, the J gene TRBJ1-2, with TRBD1 matching 10 bases. Material for sequencing was PBMCs. The clonotype was recovered from a man aged 55 to 70 in good health and CMV-seropositive. The chain's CDR3 is CASSPGTGVRGYTF. DNA for the CDR3: TGTGCCAGCAGCCCCGGGACAGGGGTTCGTGGCTACACCTTC.